The clone carrying this T cell receptor beta chain was seen only a few times. TCRdb's table, derived via immunoSEQ multiplex PCR, lists solely in-frame clones and lacks some. The repertoire includes some 74,000 clones, roughly four fifths of them detected once, and less than 6% sits in the top ten. These data are taken from a study of OX40 agonist ivuxolimab in advanced cancers. The germline V and J ends were trimmed by 5 bases and 0 bases, with 5 bases remaining between them. The CDR3 is made up of 13 amino acids. The germline V gene has CDR1 LNHDA and CDR2 SQIVND (reference sequence). The sample consisted of CD4+ or CD8+ T cells sorted from blood, taken in a trial of the OX40 agonist ivuxolimab. The clonotype comes from an adult with an advanced solid tumor such as melanoma, head and neck, liver or kidney cancer. The chain joins TRBV19 to TRBJ1-5; the D is unclear. CDR3 loop: CASSVDSNQPQHF. CDR3 coding DNA: TGTGCCAGTAGTGTGGATAGCAATCAGCCCCAGCATTTT.